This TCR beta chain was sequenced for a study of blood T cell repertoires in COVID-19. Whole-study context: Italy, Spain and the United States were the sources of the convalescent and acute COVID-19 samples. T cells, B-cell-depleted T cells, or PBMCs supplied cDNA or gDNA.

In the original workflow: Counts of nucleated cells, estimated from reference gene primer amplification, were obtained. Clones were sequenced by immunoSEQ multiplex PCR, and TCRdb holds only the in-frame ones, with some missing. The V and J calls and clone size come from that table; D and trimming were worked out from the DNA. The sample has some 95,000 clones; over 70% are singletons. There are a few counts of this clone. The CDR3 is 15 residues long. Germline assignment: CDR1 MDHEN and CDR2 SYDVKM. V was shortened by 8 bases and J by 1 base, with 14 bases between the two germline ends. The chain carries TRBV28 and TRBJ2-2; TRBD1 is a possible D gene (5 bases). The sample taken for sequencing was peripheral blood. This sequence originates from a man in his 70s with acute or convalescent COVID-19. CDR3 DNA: TGTGCCAGCTTACCTGGGCAGGGGAACACCGGGGAGCTGTTTTTT. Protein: CASLPGQGNTGELFF.